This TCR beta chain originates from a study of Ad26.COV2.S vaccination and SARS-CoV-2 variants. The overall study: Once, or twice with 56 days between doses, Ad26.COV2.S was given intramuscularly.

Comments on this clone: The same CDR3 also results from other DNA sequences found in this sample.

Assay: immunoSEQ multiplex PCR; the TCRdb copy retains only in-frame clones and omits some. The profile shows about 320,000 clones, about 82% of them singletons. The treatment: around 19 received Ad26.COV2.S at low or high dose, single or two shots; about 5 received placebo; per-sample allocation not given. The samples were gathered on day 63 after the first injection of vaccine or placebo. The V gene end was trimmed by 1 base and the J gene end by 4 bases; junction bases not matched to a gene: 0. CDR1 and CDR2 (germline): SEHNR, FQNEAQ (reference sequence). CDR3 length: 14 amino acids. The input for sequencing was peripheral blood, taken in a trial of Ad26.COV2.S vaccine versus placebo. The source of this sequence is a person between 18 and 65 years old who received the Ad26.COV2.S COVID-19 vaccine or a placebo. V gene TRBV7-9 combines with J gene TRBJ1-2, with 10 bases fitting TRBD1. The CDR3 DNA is TGTGCCAGCAGCTTAGGGACAGGGGGCTATGGCTACACCTTC. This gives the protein CASSLGTGGYGYTF.